The next 21 T cell receptor beta chains were all read from a single sample in a study of blood T cell repertoires in COVID-19. Clones were sequenced by immunoSEQ multiplex PCR, and TCRdb holds only the in-frame ones, with some missing. This sample has more than 100,000 clones; roughly 85% occur once, and the top ten carry 2.5% to 3.5%. Sequencing used peripheral blood. The source is a man aged 45 to 65 in a cohort sampled during active COVID-19.

The V call is TRBV5-4, the J call TRBJ2-5; 7 nucleotides agree with TRBD1. In germline, CDR1 is SGHNT, CDR2 YYREEE (reference sequence). The CDR3 runs to 16 residues. The V segment lost 4 bases and the J segment 2 bases; nucleotides outside the gene matches: 11. CDR3 coding DNA: TGTGCCAGCAGCAGAATCGTTACAGGGGAACAAGAGACCCAGTACTTC. As protein: CASSRIVTGEQETQYF.

The chain couples TRBV11-2 to TRBJ1-2; maybe TRBD1 (5 bases). From germline, CDR1 is SGHAT and CDR2 FQNNGV. CDR3 length: 15 residues. Trimming left V 0 bases short and J 2 bases short, with 10 bases between. This CDR3 reads CASSLDQAGNYGYTF. For the CDR3, the DNA is TGTGCCAGCAGCTTAGATCAGGCAGGGAACTATGGCTACACCTTC. The full variable domain, its missing parts supplied by reference TRBV11-2 and TRBJ1-2, is EAGVAQSPRYKIIEKRQSVAFWCNPISGHATLYWYQQILGQGPKLLIQFQNNGVVDDSQLPKDRFSAERLKGVDSTLKIQPAKLEDSAVYLCASSLDQAGNYGYTFGSGTRLTVV.

The chain has TRBV5-1 and TRBJ1-6, with TRBD1 matching over 7 bases. The CDR3 extends over 16 amino acids. Per the germline V gene, CDR1 is SGHRS and CDR2 is YFSETQ. V was clipped by 4 bases and J by 7 bases; unmatched bases: 11. CDR3 protein: CASSREPGQLNSPLHF. CDR3 sequence (DNA): TGCGCCAGCAGCAGAGAGCCGGGACAGTTGAATTCACCCCTCCACTTT.

The V call is TRBV9, the J call TRBJ2-7, with D uncertain. The length of the CDR3 is 14 residues. Germline V gene lookup returns CDR1 SGDLS and CDR2 YYNGEE. Trimming shortened V by 0 bases and J by 4 bases, and 11 bases separated the two germline ends. The CDR3 DNA reads as TGTGCCAGCAGCGTAGCGGTCGGTGGTTACGAGCAGTACTTC. Protein product: CASSVAVGGYEQYF.

V usage is TRBV28 and J usage is TRBJ2-5, with 8 nucleotides matching TRBD2. The CDR3 length is 15 residues. CDR1 is MDHEN, CDR2 SYDVKM, per germline. The junction had 4 bases not matched to a gene; V was cut back by 2 bases and J by 2 bases. In DNA form, the CDR3 reads TGTGCCAGCAGTTTAGCGGCGGGGGGACAAGAGACCCAGTACTTC. Protein product: CASSLAAGGQETQYF. The full variable domain, its missing parts supplied by reference TRBV28 and TRBJ2-5, is DVKVTQSSRYLVKRTGEKVFLECVQDMDHENMFWYRQDPGLGLRLIYFSYDVKMKEKGDIPEGYSVSREKKERFSLILESASTNQTSMYLCASSLAAGGQETQYFGPGTRLLVL.

This clone has just a few counts. The CDR3 DNA sequence: TGTGCCAGCTCACCACAGGGACTAGCGGGGGGAGGCTACGAGCAGTACTTC. Protein: CASSPQGLAGGGYEQYF. The chain combines TRBV18 with TRBJ2-7, with TRBD2 identical over 15 bases. V shed 1 base and J 3 bases; nucleotides not matched to a gene: 4. In germline, CDR1 is KGHSH, CDR2 LQKENI. The CDR3 is 17 residues long.

This clone has a single count. The chain links TRBV4-3 to TRBJ2-3, with 10 bases matching TRBD2. Losses at the gene ends were 1 base for V and 2 bases for J; bases not matched to a gene: 12. Germline values: CDR1 LGHNA, CDR2 YSLEER. The CDR3 covers 19 residues. The CDR3 protein is CASSQGVSGGTRFTDTQYF. The CDR3 DNA reads as TGCGCCAGCAGCCAAGGGGTTAGCGGGGGGACAAGATTCACAGATACGCAGTATTTT.

The rearrangement joins TRBV6-1 to TRBJ1-2; D ambiguous. V was trimmed by 3 bases and J by 6 bases, leaving 11 bases between them. From germline, CDR1 is MNHNS and CDR2 SASEGT. The CDR3 covers 13 residues. The DNA for the CDR3 is TGTGCCAGCAGTGACCGGGTTTTGCATGGCTACACCTTC. This translates into CASSDRVLHGYTF.

This clone has only one observation. CDR3 residues: CASSRRRGPHNEQFF. In nucleotides, the CDR3 is TGTGCCAGCAGTCGAAGGCGGGGGCCTCACAATGAGCAGTTCTTC. The chain links TRBV6-2 or TRBV6-3 to TRBJ2-1, with a possible D match to TRBD2 (7 bases). The germline CDR1 and CDR2 sequences are MNHEY and SVGEGT. CDR3 length: 15 amino acids. V was pared by 5 bases and J by 5 bases, with 16 bases between.

This clone has just one count. This rearrangement joins TRBV18 to TRBJ1-5; 10 nucleotides line up with TRBD1. The CDR3 is 17 amino acids. V dropped 3 bases and J dropped 1; count of bases not matched to a gene: 6. Germline V gives CDR1 KGHSH, CDR2 LQKENI. Here the CDR3 DNA reads TGTGCCAGCTCACCTGGGGACAGGGGAAGAAGCAATCAGCCCCAGCATTTT. This translates into CASSPGDRGRSNQPQHF. Complete variable domain (other parts from reference TRBV18 and TRBJ1-5): NAGVMQNPRHLVRRRGQEARLRCSPMKGHSHVYWYRQLPEEGLKFMVYLQKENIIDESGMPKERFSAEFPKEGPSILRIQQVVRGDSAAYFCASSPGDRGRSNQPQHFGDGTRLSIL.

The chain joins TRBV10-3 to TRBJ2-7, with a possible D match to TRBD2 (6 bases). V lost 3 bases to trimming and J lost 4 bases, with 13 bases between them. This CDR3 spans 14 amino acids. Per germline, CDR1 ENHRY and CDR2 SYGVKD. The CDR3 DNA reads as TGTGCCATCAGTGATACGGGGGTAGGGTACGAGCAGTACGTC. Encoded protein: CAISDTGVGYEQYV.

This rearrangement joins TRBV6-4 to TRBJ1-1; possible D gene TRBD1, 5 bases. The CDR3 has 14 residues. Germline V CDR1 and CDR2: MRHNA, SNTAGT. V lost 6 bases, J lost 1 base, and 12 bases lay in between. CDR3 sequence reads: CASRREGWNTEAFF. The CDR3, as DNA: TGTGCCAGCAGGAGGGAGGGGTGGAACACTGAAGCTTTCTTT.

The V call is TRBV6-5, the J call TRBJ2-2, with D perhaps TRBD1 (6 bases). V dropped 6 bases and J dropped 1 base, with 12 bases sitting between them. CDR3 length: 15 amino acids. CDR1 MNHEY and CDR2 SVGAGI come from the germline V gene. The CDR3: CASSSETGNTGELFF. Here the CDR3 DNA reads TGTGCCAGCAGCTCTGAGACAGGGAACACCGGGGAGCTGTTTTTT.

The gene calls are TRBV12-2 and TRBJ1-2; TRBD1 is the table's D call, not checked against the DNA. TRBV12-2 is a pseudogene segment. The CDR3 is 16 amino acids. The CDR3 sequence is CASRDTVDAANYGYTF. In DNA, the CDR3 is TGTGCAAGTCGCGATACAGTTGATGCAGCTAACTATGGCTACACCTTC.

J is TRBJ1-2 and V is TRBV29-1, with no clear D. Trimming removed 2 bases at V and 0 bases at J, with 7 bases between. Germline values: CDR1 SQVTM, CDR2 ANQGSEA. The CDR3 extends over 13 amino acids. The CDR3 sequence: CSVEQAPNYGYTF. As DNA, the CDR3 is TGCAGCGTTGAACAGGCTCCTAACTATGGCTACACCTTC.

J is TRBJ1-5 and V is TRBV2; 7 bases match TRBD1. Germline values: CDR1 SNHLY, CDR2 FYNNEI. After removal of 2 bases from V and 2 bases from J, the junction contained 3 bases not matched to a gene. The CDR3 is 15 residues long. Written as DNA, the CDR3 is TGTGCCAGCAGTGAATTTGGACAGGGCAATCAGCCCCAGCATTTT. Translated: CASSEFGQGNQPQHF.

The rearrangement joins TRBV5-1 to TRBJ1-2, with D perhaps TRBD1 (6 bases). V lost 2 bases, J lost 5 bases, and 13 bases lay in between. The CDR3 runs 14 residues. Germline lookup yields CDR1 SGHRS and CDR2 YFSETQ. CDR3 sequence reads: CASSFGQGFYGYTF. CDR3 nucleotide sequence: TGCGCCAGCAGCTTCGGGCAGGGGTTTTATGGCTACACCTTC.

The chain employs TRBV3-1 (or the pseudogene TRBV3-2) and TRBJ2-5; TRBD2 aligns across 7 bases. The CDR3 has 16 residues. In germline, CDR1 is LGHDT, CDR2 YNNKEL (reference sequence). V was clipped by 1 base and J by 0 bases; unmatched bases: 5. This CDR3 is CASSQVGGYYQETQYF. DNA of the CDR3: TGTGCCAGCAGCCAAGTGGGGGGGTACTACCAAGAGACCCAGTACTTC.

CDR3 coding DNA: TGTGCCACCAGCAGAGATCGGGACAGGCTCGAAAAACTGTTTTTT. It is translated as CATSRDRDRLEKLFF. The rearrangement uses TRBV15 and TRBJ1-4; 8 positions match TRBD1. This CDR3 comprises 15 residues. Germline CDR1 and CDR2: LNHNV and YYDKDF (reference sequence). Unmatched junction bases numbered 5, after V lost 0 bases and J lost 8 bases.

The chain carries TRBV10-3 and TRBJ2-3, with D maybe TRBD1 (6 bases). The ends were cut back, 7 bases at V and 0 bases at J, with 17 bases in the middle. CDR3 size: 16 residues. Per germline, CDR1 ENHRY and CDR2 SYGVKD. CDR3 coding DNA: TGTGCCATCAACCAAGGACAGTCCCCTAGCACAGATACGCAGTATTTT. The encoded protein is CAINQGQSPSTDTQYF.

V usage is TRBV19 and J usage is TRBJ1-6, with D tentatively TRBD1 (6 bases). Looked up from germline, CDR1 is LNHDA and CDR2 is SQIVND (reference sequence). This CDR3 spans 14 amino acids. The V gene lost 4 bases and the J gene lost 3 bases, with 7 bases spanning the gap. CDR3 amino acids: CASSKQGYNSPLHF. In DNA, the CDR3 is TGTGCCAGTAGTAAACAGGGCTATAATTCACCCCTCCACTTT. The whole variable domain, remainder taken from reference TRBV19 and TRBJ1-6, is DGGITQSPKYLFRKEGQNVTLSCEQNLNHDAMYWYRQDPGQGLRLIYYSQIVNDFQKGDIAEGYSVSREKKESFPLTVTSAQKNPTAFYLCASSKQGYNSPLHFGNGTRLTVT.